A selection of T cell receptor beta chains follows, all from one sample in a study of T cell changes during pregnancy in multiple sclerosis. The table came from immunoSEQ multiplex PCR; TCRdb's copy has only in-frame clones and leaves some out. The sample has tens of thousands of clones, 85% to 95% seen once; the top ten hold around 0.89%. The sequencing here drew on peripheral blood, taken after pregnancy. The receptors stem from a female donor with multiple sclerosis, enrolled in a pregnancy study. CDR3s include the opening cysteine and the closing phenylalanine or tryptophan. The D gene is left open where the match is weak. Expanded clones get a size class; other rows say once, few or many, or leave the size out.

j_gene	v_gene	d_gene	abundance	CDR3nt	CDR3aa
TRBJ1-3	TRBV15	-	-	TGTGCCACCAGCAGAGAGGCGGGGGCGCGAGGAAACACCATATATTTT	CATSREAGARGNTIYF
TRBJ2-5	TRBV5-6	-	once	TGTGCCAGCAGCGGGGGGTTTGGCGGAGGGACGATGCAAGAGACCCAGTACTTC	CASSGGFGGGTMQETQYF
TRBJ2-3	TRBV30	TRBD1	once	TGTGCCTGGAGCGACAGGGTGGCAGATACGCAGTATTTT	CAWSDRVADTQYF
TRBJ1-4	TRBV2	TRBD1	-	TGTGCCAGCAGTGATGGACAGGGTTCACGTACTAATGAAAAACTGTTTTTT	CASSDGQGSRTNEKLFF
TRBJ1-1	TRBV10-3	TRBD1	-	TGTGCCATCAGGCCGGACAGGGTTGACACTGAAGCTTTCTTT	CAIRPDRVDTEAFF
TRBJ2-2	TRBV30	-	-	TGTGCCTGGAAGGGGGGGCCGGACACCGGGGAGCTGTTTTTT	CAWKGGPDTGELFF
TRBJ2-3	TRBV18	-	-	TGTGCCAGCTCACCCCTAGGCGGGGCTCTGGCAGATACGCAGTATTTT	CASSPLGGALADTQYF
TRBJ2-3	TRBV6-4	TRBD2	many	TGTGCCAGCAGTGATGGCGGGGGGGTTTCAGATACGCAGTATTTT	CASSDGGGVSDTQYF
TRBJ1-2	TRBV2	-	-	TGTGCCAGCAGAGGGGCCACATATGGCTACACCTTC	CASRGATYGYTF
TRBJ1-6	TRBV21-1	-	few	TGTGCCAGCAGCAACTCCGGACGGGACAGGGCCCACAATTCACCCCTCCACTTT	CASSNSGRDRAHNSPLHF
TRBJ1-2	TRBV7-9	TRBD1	-	TGTGCCGGCCAGGGGGCGGACTATGGCTACACCTTC	CAGQGADYGYTF
TRBJ1-1	TRBV6-4	-	large	TGTGCCAGCAGTGATGAGGCTAACACTGAAGCTTTCTTT	CASSDEANTEAFF
TRBJ1-1	TRBV7-6	TRBD1	-	TGTGCCAGCAGCCCTGGGACAGGGTGGGCTTTCTTT	CASSPGTGWAFF